This TCR beta chain stems from a study of CD8+ T cells in alopecia areata. Overall study: It was approximately 6-10-week-old female C3H/HeJ mice that received skin from 6-12-month-old C3H/HeJ graft donors with spontaneous alopecia.

Study-level points and caveats: Possibly as an HLA-related effect, TCR sharing across patients appeared less clear than in mice. Scalp samples also yield sequences of resident alphabeta T cells from normal skin. Lesional tissue from the scalp (especially in alopecia totalis/universalis) showed higher clonality than normal scalp.

Comments on this clone: Its cognate antigen is unknown. The germline and genes are mouse ones. The CDR3 is cut off 4 residues early in the read; its end comes from the germline J gene. The same CDR3 can be traced to other DNA sequences in this sample.

This CDR3 has 13 residues. CDR1 is MSHET and CDR2 is SYDVDS in the germline V gene. Following extraction, RNA underwent reverse transcription to cDNA, which served as the sequencing template. Libraries were prepared by immunoSEQ multiplex PCR; TCRdb keeps only in-frame clonotypes and omits some of them. Listed for the sample are 290,000 or so clones, none seen a single time. Cutaneous lymph node cells were pooled, and they were sorted using CD4, CD8alpha, NKG2D, NKG2ACE and other markers. The source of this sequence is a C3H/HeJ mouse with alopecia areata. The mice in this strain carry MHC haplotype H2-k. The rearrangement uses TRBV29 and TRBJ2-5, with 11 bases fitting TRBD1. Sequencing input: CD4+ T cells sorted from a lymph node. The CDR3 sequence is CASRDRGQDTQYF. The DNA read from the CDR3 is TGTGCTAGCAGGGACAGGGGGCAGGAC.